The source of this T cell receptor (beta chain) is a study of T cell responses to AZD1222 COVID-19 vaccine. Sequenced by immunoSEQ multiplex PCR; TCRdb stores in-frame clones only, minus some. This table has 98,000 or so clones, over 90% appearing once. A note on this clone: What it binds is not known.

Whole-study findings and limits: Just six AZD1222 recipients were seropositive at baseline. Two AZD1222 doses significantly raised spike-specific TCR breadth and depth over controls. Repertoires were obtained solely post-peak T cell response. Across the whole spike, CD4 TCRs peaked at regions 160-218 and 743-854.

The CDR3 sequence is 13 residues long. J lost 7 bases, V lost 5 bases, and 3 bases had no gene match. From germline, CDR1 is SGHRS and CDR2 YFSETQ. The chain has TRBV5-1 and TRBJ2-4, with 10 bases lining up with TRBD1. This TCR came from an adult in good health. The sample was peripheral blood, taken on day 0 of AZD1222 vaccination. The CDR3 region has the DNA TGCGCCAGCAGACAGGGACAGGGGAACATTCAGTACTTC. The encoded protein is CASRQGQGNIQYF. The full variable domain, in which reference TRBV5-1 and TRBJ2-4 provide the parts outside the CDR3, is KAGVTQTPRYLIKTRGQQVTLSCSPISGHRSVSWYQQTPGQGLQFLFEYFSETQRNKGNFPGRFSGRQFSNSRSEMNVSTLELGDSALYLCASRQGQGNIQYFGAGTRLSVL.